This T cell receptor (beta chain) was profiled in a study of control samples from healthy donors and cancer patients. Measured with immunoSEQ multiplex PCR; TCRdb has only the in-frame clones, and not every one. The table includes about 130,000 clones, 85% to 95% detected once. Per germline, CDR1 MNHEY and CDR2 SMNVEV (reference sequence). Trimming left V 2 bases short and J 7 bases short, with 15 bases between. This CDR3 region has 14 residues. Source material: PBMCs. The chain is built from TRBV27 and TRBJ2-7, with D unresolved. This TCR derives from a man older than 75 with head and neck cancer. As DNA, the CDR3 is TGTGCCAGCAGTTTAAGGGCACAGCAACGAGAGCAGTACTTC. It encodes CASSLRAQQREQYF.